This paragraph covers one T cell receptor (beta chain) sequence. A Seattle source enrolled patients during active infection and followed them longitudinally. The source of the sample is a study of blood T cell repertoires in COVID-19. Study details: Acute and convalescent COVID-19 samples came from the United States, Italy and Spain. From T cells, B-cell-depleted T cells, or PBMCs came the material, which was cDNA or gDNA.

CDR3 size: 13 residues. Germline CDR1 and CDR2: SQVTM and ANQGSEA. Trimming left V 2 bases short and J 6 bases short, with 10 bases between. TCRdb's table, derived via immunoSEQ multiplex PCR, lists solely in-frame clones and lacks some. The table lists fewer than 200,000 clones, roughly 93% of them singletons. The TCR sequence derives from a man younger than 30 with COVID-19, enrolled during active disease. This rearrangement joins TRBV29-1 to TRBJ2-2; D not certain. Sequenced input: peripheral blood. The CDR3 protein is CSVEPVPAGELFF. In DNA, the CDR3 is TGCAGCGTTGAACCAGTTCCCGCCGGGGAGCTGTTTTTT.